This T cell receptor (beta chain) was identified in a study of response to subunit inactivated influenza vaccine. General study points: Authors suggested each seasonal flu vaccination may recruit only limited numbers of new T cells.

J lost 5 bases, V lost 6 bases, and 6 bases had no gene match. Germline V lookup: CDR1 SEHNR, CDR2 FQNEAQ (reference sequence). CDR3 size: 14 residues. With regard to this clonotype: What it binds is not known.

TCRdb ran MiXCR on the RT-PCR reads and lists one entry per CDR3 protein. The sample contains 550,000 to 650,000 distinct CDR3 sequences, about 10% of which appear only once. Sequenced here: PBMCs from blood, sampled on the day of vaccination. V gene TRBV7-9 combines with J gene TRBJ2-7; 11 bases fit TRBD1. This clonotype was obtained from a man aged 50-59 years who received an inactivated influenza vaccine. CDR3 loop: CASRPRTGGHEQYF. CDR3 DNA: TGTGCCAGCAGGCCCAGGACAGGGGGCCACGAGCAGTACTTC.